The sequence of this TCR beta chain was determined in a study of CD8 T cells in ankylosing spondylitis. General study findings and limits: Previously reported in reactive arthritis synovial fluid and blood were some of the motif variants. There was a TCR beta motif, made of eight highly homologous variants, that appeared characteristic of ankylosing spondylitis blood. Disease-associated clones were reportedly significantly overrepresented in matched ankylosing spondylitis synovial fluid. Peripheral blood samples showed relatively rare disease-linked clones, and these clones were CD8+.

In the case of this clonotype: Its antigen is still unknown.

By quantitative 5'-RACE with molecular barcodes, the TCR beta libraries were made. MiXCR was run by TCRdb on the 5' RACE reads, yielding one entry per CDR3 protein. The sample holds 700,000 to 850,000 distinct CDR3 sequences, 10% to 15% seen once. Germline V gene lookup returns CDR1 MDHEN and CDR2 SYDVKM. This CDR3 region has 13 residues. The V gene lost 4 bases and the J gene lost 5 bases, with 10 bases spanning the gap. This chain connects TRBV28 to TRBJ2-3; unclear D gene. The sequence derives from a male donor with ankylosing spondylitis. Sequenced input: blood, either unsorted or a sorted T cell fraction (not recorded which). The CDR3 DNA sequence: TGTGCCAGCAGTTATGCGGCGATAGATACGCAGTATTTT. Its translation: CASSYAAIDTQYF. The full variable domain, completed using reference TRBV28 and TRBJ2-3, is DVKVTQSSRYLVKRTGEKVFLECVQDMDHENMFWYRQDPGLGLRLIYFSYDVKMKEKGDIPEGYSVSREKKERFSLILESASTNQTSMYLCASSYAAIDTQYFGPGTRLTVL.